The T cell receptor beta chain under discussion was sequenced for a study of blood T cell repertoires in COVID-19. Study details: PBMCs, B-cell-depleted T cells, or T cells provided the cDNA or gDNA that made up the material.

Profiling relied on immunoSEQ multiplex PCR, and the TCRdb table lists in-frame clones only, not all of them. In the table there are fewer than 250,000 clones, over 70% of which are singletons. In the case of this clone: Sequence at one end of the junction differs from germline and may be a read error.

CDR3 size: 15 residues. Germline assignment: CDR1 SGHTA and CDR2 FQGTGA. The V gene is TRBV7-3, the J gene TRBJ2-3, with 10 positions matching TRBD2. The clonotype was recovered from a woman aged 45-60 years with acute or convalescent COVID-19. Sequencing was carried out using peripheral blood. CDR3 residues: CANSPSGSVTDTQYF. The CDR3 nucleotides read TGTGCCAACAGCCCTAGCGGGAGCGTAACAGATACGCAGTATTTT.